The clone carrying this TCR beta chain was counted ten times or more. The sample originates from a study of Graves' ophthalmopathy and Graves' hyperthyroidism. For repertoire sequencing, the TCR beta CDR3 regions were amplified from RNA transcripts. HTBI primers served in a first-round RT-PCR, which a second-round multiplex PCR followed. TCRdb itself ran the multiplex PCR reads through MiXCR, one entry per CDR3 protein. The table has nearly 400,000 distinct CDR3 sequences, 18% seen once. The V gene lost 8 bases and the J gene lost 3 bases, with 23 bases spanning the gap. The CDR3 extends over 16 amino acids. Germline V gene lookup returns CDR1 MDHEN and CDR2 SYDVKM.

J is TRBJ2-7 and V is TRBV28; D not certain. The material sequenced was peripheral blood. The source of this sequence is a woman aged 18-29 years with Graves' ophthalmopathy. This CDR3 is CASSGTAKPPGYEQYF. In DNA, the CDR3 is TGTGCCAGCTCAGGAACTGCCAAACCGCCCGGCTACGAGCAGTACTTC.